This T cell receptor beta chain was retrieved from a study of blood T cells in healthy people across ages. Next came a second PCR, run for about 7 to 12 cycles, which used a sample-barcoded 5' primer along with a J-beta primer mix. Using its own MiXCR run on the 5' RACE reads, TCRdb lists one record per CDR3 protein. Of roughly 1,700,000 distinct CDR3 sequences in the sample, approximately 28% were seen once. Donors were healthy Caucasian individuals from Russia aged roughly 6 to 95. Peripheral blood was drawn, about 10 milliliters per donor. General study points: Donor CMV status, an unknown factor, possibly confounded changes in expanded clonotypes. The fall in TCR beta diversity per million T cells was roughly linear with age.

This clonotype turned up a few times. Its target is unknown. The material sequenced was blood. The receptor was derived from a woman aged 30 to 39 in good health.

CDR3 in amino acids: CASSTSGTPDTQYF. The CDR3 nucleotides are TGTGCCAGCAGCACCAGCGGGACTCCAGATACGCAGTATTTT. The chain employs TRBV7-9 and TRBJ2-3, with TRBD2 matching over 7 bases. Germline CDR1 SEHNR, CDR2 FQNEAQ (reference sequence). The CDR3 covers 14 residues. Trimming at V came to 5 bases and at J to 4 bases, leaving 6 bases not matched to a gene.